Shown below are 22 T cell receptor beta chains from a single sample sequenced in a study of Graves' ophthalmopathy and Graves' hyperthyroidism. From RNA, the CDR3 regions of TCR beta chains were amplified and sequenced. The library came from an HTBI-primed first-round RT-PCR and a second-round multiplex PCR. MiXCR, applied by TCRdb to the multiplex PCR reads, yields one record per CDR3 protein. This table has 300,000 to 400,000 distinct CDR3 sequences, 17% appearing once. Input material: peripheral blood. The receptors shown here come from an adult man with Graves' ophthalmopathy.

Many counts were recorded for this clonotype. The chain couples TRBV12-3 or TRBV12-4 to TRBJ1-5; D remains unclear. Trimming removed 2 bases from V and 5 bases from J, with 7 bases in between. CDR3 length: 13 amino acids. Here the CDR3 DNA reads TGTGCCAGCAGTTTACTGGAGGATCAGCCCCAGCATTTT. Its translation: CASSLLEDQPQHF.

This clonotype was counted at least ten times. The chain joins TRBV15 to TRBJ1-1, with D unresolved. The CDR3 spans 13 residues. V lost 0 bases and J 13 bases, leaving 15 bases between the germline ends. CDR1 LNHNV and CDR2 YYDKDF come from the germline V gene (reference sequence). Written as DNA, the CDR3 is TGTGCCACCAGCAGAGAAGTAGGGTTTGCAGGTTTCTTT. Protein sequence: CATSREVGFAGFF.

In its sample, this clonotype was seen many times. The rearrangement uses TRBV11-1 and TRBJ2-5; no definite D call. V was shortened by 4 bases and J by 5 bases, with 17 bases between the two germline ends. The CDR3 loop spans 15 amino acids. Germline V gene lookup returns CDR1 SGHAT and CDR2 FQDESV (reference sequence). CDR3 nucleotide sequence: TGTGCCAGCAGCTCACCTCGGCAGGCATGGGAGACCCAGTACTTC. Translated, it gives CASSSPRQAWETQYF.

This clonotype was found many times. V gene TRBV5-1 combines with J gene TRBJ2-1, with D possibly being TRBD2 (6 bases). This CDR3 has 11 residues. Trimming stripped 4 bases from V and 10 bases from J, with 9 bases between. The germline gives CDR1 SGHRS, CDR2 YFSETQ. This CDR3 reads CASSLEGEQFF. CDR3 in DNA: TGCGCCAGCAGCCTGGAGGGCGAGCAGTTCTTC.

This clonotype showed up many times. This rearrangement joins TRBV4-2 to TRBJ1-1; D may be TRBD1 (5 bases). This CDR3 contains 14 residues. The germline V gene encodes CDR1 LGHNA and CDR2 YNFKEQ. The ends were cut back, 4 bases at V and 3 bases at J, with 12 bases in the middle. CDR3 sequence: CASSPRVSDTEAFF. CDR3 DNA sequence: TGTGCCAGCAGCCCCAGGGTATCGGACACTGAAGCTTTCTTT.

At least ten counts were recorded for this clonotype. The gene calls are TRBV12-3 or TRBV12-4 and TRBJ2-7, with D maybe TRBD2 (5 bases). This CDR3 has 14 amino acids. The V end lost 8 bases, the J end lost 1 base, and 15 bases lay between the germline ends. The CDR3 reads CASWRVRRSYEQYF. The CDR3 DNA is TGTGCCAGCTGGAGAGTGAGGAGGTCCTACGAGCAGTACTTC.

This clonotype was seen at least ten times. V gene TRBV6-5 combines with J gene TRBJ2-7, with 12 positions matching TRBD1. Germline loops: CDR1 MNHEY, CDR2 SVGAGI. V lost 7 bases and J lost 6; bases outside the gene matches: 10. This CDR3 has 15 residues. Here the CDR3 reads CASIRQGTGGAEQYF. The DNA of the CDR3 is TGTGCCAGCATCCGCCAAGGGACAGGGGGCGCCGAGCAGTACTTC.

This clonotype was seen ten or more times. This sequence joins TRBV27 and TRBJ1-1; TRBD1 agrees at 8 bases. CDR3 size: 16 residues. Trimming took 0 bases from V and 1 from J; bases not matched to a gene: 4. Germline V gene lookup returns CDR1 MNHEY and CDR2 SMNVEV (reference sequence). The CDR3 reads CASSLSRTGTNTEAFF. As DNA, the CDR3 is TGTGCCAGCAGTTTATCACGGACAGGGACGAACACTGAAGCTTTCTTT.

This clonotype was counted at least ten times. The chain uses TRBV6-1 and TRBJ1-1; perhaps TRBD1 as D (6 bases). There are 14 residues in the CDR3. CDR1 and CDR2 (germline): MNHNS, SASEGT. V was trimmed by 6 bases and J by 4 bases, leaving 15 bases between them. This CDR3 reads CASRLGGGGTEAFF. The CDR3 DNA sequence: TGTGCCAGCAGGCTCGGGGGGGGCGGCACTGAAGCTTTCTTT.

This clonotype was recorded at least ten times. The chain carries TRBV28 and TRBJ2-5; TRBD1 matches at 11 bases. The CDR3 covers 16 residues. The J segment lost 4 bases and the V segment lost 5 bases, leaving 9 bases of the junction unmatched. Germline V gene data show CDR1 as MDHEN and CDR2 as SYDVKM. CDR3 DNA: TGTGCCAGCAGTCCCCCGGGACAGGGGGTGTTAGAGACCCAGTACTTC. The encoded protein is CASSPPGQGVLETQYF. The full variable domain, its missing parts supplied by reference TRBV28 and TRBJ2-5, is DVKVTQSSRYLVKRTGEKVFLECVQDMDHENMFWYRQDPGLGLRLIYFSYDVKMKEKGDIPEGYSVSREKKERFSLILESASTNQTSMYLCASSPPGQGVLETQYFGPGTRLLVL.

A few counts support this clonotype. The rearrangement links TRBV7-9 to TRBJ2-7, with 8 bases matching TRBD1. From germline, CDR1 is SEHNR and CDR2 FQNEAQ (reference sequence). Trimming took 5 bases from V and 1 from J; bases not matched to a gene: 4. The CDR3 has 14 amino acids. The CDR3 spells CASSHRGVSYEQYF. The CDR3, as DNA: TGTGCCAGCAGCCACAGGGGGGTATCCTACGAGCAGTACTTC.

This clonotype occurred many times. V gene TRBV4-3 combines with J gene TRBJ2-5, with unresolved D. V lost 1 base and J 4 bases, leaving 10 bases between the germline ends. CDR1 is LGHNA and CDR2 is YSLEER in the germline V gene. The CDR3 consists of 14 residues. CDR3 nucleotides: TGCGCCAGCAGCCAAGGTGCAGGCAGAGAGACCCAGTACTTC. Protein sequence: CASSQGAGRETQYF.

This clonotype was counted ten times or more. The chain recombines TRBV12-3 or TRBV12-4 with TRBJ2-2, with 12 positions matching TRBD2. V gave up 5 bases and J gave up 6 bases; unmatched junction bases: 7. This CDR3 is built from 16 residues. The CDR3 protein is CASSPSGRAGSGELFF. DNA of the CDR3: TGTGCCAGCAGTCCTAGCGGGAGGGCCGGTTCCGGGGAGCTGTTTTTT.

The chain carries TRBV6-1 and TRBJ1-2; 7 bases line up with TRBD1. This CDR3 is built from 13 residues. V gave up 8 bases and J gave up 7 bases; unmatched junction bases: 10. Looked up from germline, CDR1 is MNHNS and CDR2 is SASEGT. For the CDR3, the DNA is TGTGCCAGCTCTAACCGGGACAGCTCTGGCTACACCTTC. It translates to CASSNRDSSGYTF.

V usage is TRBV11-2 and J usage is TRBJ2-4, with 10 bases aligning to TRBD1. With 2 bases clipped from V and 1 base from J, the junction kept 11 bases outside the gene matches. Per germline, CDR1 SGHAT and CDR2 FQNNGV. This CDR3 is 19 amino acids long. This chain's CDR3 is CASSLFPGQGKGAKNIQYF. The CDR3 region has the DNA TGTGCCAGCAGCTTATTTCCGGGACAGGGGAAGGGGGCCAAAAACATTCAGTACTTC.

This clonotype has ten or more counts. The CDR3 region has the DNA TGTGCCAGCCGGTGGTTTGTCGGAACGTACAATCAGCCCCAGCATTTT. It is translated as CASRWFVGTYNQPQHF. This chain uses TRBV6-5 with TRBJ1-5, with D hard to call. The CDR3 loop spans 16 amino acids. Trimming cost V 8 bases and J 3 bases, with 20 bases left between them. Germline V gene data show CDR1 as MNHEY and CDR2 as SVGAGI.

This clonotype was counted only a few times. V gene TRBV7-2 combines with J gene TRBJ2-5; perhaps TRBD1 as D (5 bases). V dropped 1 base and J dropped 4 bases, with 13 bases sitting between them. Germline CDR1 and CDR2: SGHTA and FQGNSA. The CDR3 extends over 15 amino acids. CDR3 bases: TGTGCCAGCAGCTTAGTTATTTCAGGGATAGAGACCCAGTACTTC. Its translation: CASSLVISGIETQYF.

This clonotype was seen at least ten times. The gene calls are TRBV2 and TRBJ1-6; tentative D call: TRBD1 (6 bases). Trimming removed 0 bases from V and 6 bases from J, with 15 bases in between. There are 17 residues in the CDR3. Germline V gene lookup returns CDR1 SNHLY and CDR2 FYNNEI. The chain's CDR3 is CASSEAGTRLPNSPLHF. CDR3 nucleotides: TGTGCCAGCAGTGAAGCTGGGACACGGTTGCCTAATTCACCCCTCCACTTT.

This clonotype was detected many times. The chain is built from TRBV6-5 and TRBJ2-2; a weak D match, TRBD2 (5 bases). The ends were cut back, 5 bases at V and 5 bases at J, with 15 bases in the middle. CDR1 and CDR2 (germline): MNHEY, SVGAGI. There are 15 residues in the CDR3. The chain's CDR3 is CASSLWTPNTGELFF. CDR3 nucleotide sequence: TGTGCCAGCAGTCTCTGGACTCCCAATACCGGGGAGCTGTTTTTT.

This clonotype was observed many times. V and J are TRBV20-1 and TRBJ2-2; no definite D call. The ends were cut back, 6 bases at V and 0 bases at J, with 14 bases in the middle. Germline CDR1 reads DFQATT; CDR2 reads SNEGSKA (reference sequence). The CDR3 is 15 residues long. The CDR3 here is CSALTVAANTGELFF. The DNA of the CDR3 is TGCAGTGCGCTCACCGTTGCGGCGAACACCGGGGAGCTGTTTTTT.

This clonotype came up many times. This sequence joins TRBV5-1 and TRBJ2-7, with 8 bases fitting TRBD1. Germline-derived CDR1 and CDR2 are SGHRS and YFSETQ. Germline trimming cut 4 bases from V and 4 bases from J; bases unmatched to any gene: 10. This CDR3 region has 15 residues. The CDR3 loop reads CASSIGTGSPYEQYF. DNA for the CDR3: TGCGCCAGCAGCATCGGGACAGGCAGCCCTTACGAGCAGTACTTC. Full variable domain (rest looked up from reference TRBV5-1 and TRBJ2-7): KAGVTQTPRYLIKTRGQQVTLSCSPISGHRSVSWYQQTPGQGLQFLFEYFSETQRNKGNFPGRFSGRQFSNSRSEMNVSTLELGDSALYLCASSIGTGSPYEQYFGPGTRLTVT.

Many counts were recorded for this clonotype. The chain carries TRBV20-1 and TRBJ2-5; D is possibly TRBD1 or TRBD2 (5 bases each). This CDR3 spans 14 amino acids. V was trimmed by 6 bases and J by 1 base, leaving 15 bases between them. The germline V gene encodes CDR1 DFQATT and CDR2 SNEGSKA (reference sequence). CDR3 sequence: CSANRGGFQETQYF. The CDR3 DNA reads TGCAGTGCAAACCGGGGCGGGTTCCAAGAGACCCAGTACTTC.